Listed here are 31 T cell receptor beta chains from one sample, sequenced in a study of blood T cells in healthy people across ages. The use of a sample-barcoded 5' primer and a J-beta primer mix characterized a second PCR of about 6 to 11 cycles. Via MiXCR, TCRdb re-called the 5' RACE reads, giving one row per CDR3 protein. Of 800,000 to 950,000 distinct CDR3 sequences in the sample, around 36% were seen once. Sequencing input: blood. These receptors were taken from a man aged 18 to 30 in good health.

A few counts support this clonotype. The chain couples TRBV27 to TRBJ1-1; a weak D match, TRBD1 (5 bases). The V gene's germline CDR1 is MNHEY and CDR2 SMNVEV (reference sequence). V was shortened by 5 bases and J by 4 bases, with 14 bases between the two germline ends. The CDR3 runs 14 residues. The DNA for the CDR3 is TGTGCCAGCAGTATTGGAGGGGCGGGCACTGAAGCTTTCTTT. Amino acids: CASSIGGAGTEAFF.

The CDR3 DNA is TGCGCCAGCAGCCACACAGACTCTGGGGCCAACGTCCTGACTTTC. Amino acid sequence: CASSHTDSGANVLTF. This chain links TRBV5-1 with TRBJ2-6; D remains unclear. V was trimmed by 4 bases and J by 0 bases, leaving 8 bases between them. CDR3 length: 15 amino acids. CDR1 is SGHRS and CDR2 is YFSETQ in the germline V gene. Full variable domain (rest looked up from reference TRBV5-1 and TRBJ2-6): KAGVTQTPRYLIKTRGQQVTLSCSPISGHRSVSWYQQTPGQGLQFLFEYFSETQRNKGNFPGRFSGRQFSNSRSEMNVSTLELGDSALYLCASSHTDSGANVLTFGAGSRLTVL.

The rearrangement links TRBV10-3 to TRBJ1-4; the D gene is possibly TRBD1 (5 bases). The CDR3 is made up of 10 amino acids. V was trimmed by 6 bases and J by 14 bases, leaving 10 bases between them. Per germline, CDR1 ENHRY and CDR2 SYGVKD. The CDR3 reads CAIRDRDLFF. As DNA, the CDR3 is TGTGCCATCAGGGACCGGGACCTGTTTTTT.

The chain couples TRBV12-3 or TRBV12-4 to TRBJ1-6; a possible D gene is TRBD1 (5 bases). Trimming took off 3 bases at V and 10 bases at J, with 13 bases between the two ends. CDR3 length: 14 amino acids. The CDR3 DNA reads as TGTGCCAGCAGTTTTGTAGGGGATCGCTCACCCCTCCACTTT. This encodes CASSFVGDRSPLHF.

This clonotype was counted a few times. The chain joins TRBV3-1 to TRBJ2-6; 8 bases are shared with TRBD1. Germline CDR1 reads LGHDT; CDR2 reads YNNKEL (reference sequence). V lost 4 bases, J lost 4 bases, and 12 bases stayed unmatched. This CDR3 region has 18 residues. The CDR3 here is CASSPSTQGASGANVLTF. The CDR3 bases are TGTGCCAGCAGCCCAAGTACTCAGGGGGCTTCGGGGGCCAACGTCCTGACTTTC.

This sequence joins TRBV27 and TRBJ1-5; D gene unclear. Germline V lookup: CDR1 MNHEY, CDR2 SMNVEV (reference sequence). CDR3 length equals 13 residues. V lost 5 bases and J lost 6, with 11 bases in between. The CDR3 here is CASSVEESQPQHF. The DNA of the CDR3 is TGTGCCAGCAGTGTCGAGGAAAGTCAGCCCCAGCATTTT.

This clonotype was counted many times. The chain is built from TRBV5-1 and TRBJ2-1; 7 nucleotides align to TRBD1. The CDR3 contains 14 residues. The germline CDR1 and CDR2 sequences are SGHRS and YFSETQ. V shed 0 bases, J shed 8 bases, and the junction held 5 bases outside the gene matches. The CDR3 region is CASSLGQGIDEQFF. For the CDR3, the DNA is TGCGCCAGCAGCTTGGGACAGGGTATTGATGAGCAGTTCTTC.

This chain uses TRBV6-6 with TRBJ1-2, with D tentatively TRBD1 (5 bases). V was trimmed by 5 bases and J by 8 bases, leaving 12 bases between them. This CDR3 is built from 12 residues. Germline assignment: CDR1 MNHNY and CDR2 SVGAGI (reference sequence). The CDR3 region has the DNA TGTGCCAGCAGTACAGGCTTGGAGGGCTACACCTTC. This gives the protein CASSTGLEGYTF.

This clonotype was seen repeatedly, ten times or more. The chain recombines TRBV4-3 with TRBJ1-4; D is possibly TRBD1 (6 bases). The CDR3 is 16 amino acids. Germline loops: CDR1 LGHNA, CDR2 YSLEER. V lost 0 bases, J lost 4 bases, and 12 bases lay in between. In nucleotides, the CDR3 is TGCGCCAGCAGCCAAGATCTGGGGGCTCATAATGAAAAACTGTTTTTT. Translation gives CASSQDLGAHNEKLFF.

This sequence joins TRBV9 and TRBJ1-4; 7 bases are a match to TRBD1. Germline CDR1 and CDR2: SGDLS and YYNGEE. V gave up 4 bases and J gave up 5 bases; unmatched junction bases: 8. The CDR3 is made up of 15 amino acids. CDR3 residues: CASSTYRGVNEKLFF. In DNA form, the CDR3 reads TGTGCCAGCAGCACCTACAGGGGCGTGAATGAAAAACTGTTTTTT.

There are many counts of this clonotype. The chain recombines TRBV5-1 with TRBJ2-1; 11 bases agree with TRBD2. Trimming cost V 5 bases and J 2 bases; bases outside gene matches: 3. Germline V gene data show CDR1 as SGHRS and CDR2 as YFSETQ. The CDR3 covers 15 residues. The CDR3 region is CASSSGGDTYNEQFF. In DNA, the CDR3 is TGCGCCAGCAGTAGCGGGGGGGACACCTACAATGAGCAGTTCTTC.

The chain couples TRBV7-2 to TRBJ2-1; possibly TRBD2 for D (5 bases). Germline V CDR1 and CDR2: SGHTA, FQGNSA. The V end was cut by 5 bases, the J end by 15 bases, with 20 bases between. This CDR3 contains 13 residues. CDR3 sequence reads: CASSDEASRAGFF. CDR3 DNA sequence: TGTGCCAGCAGCGATGAGGCCTCGAGGGCGGGGTTCTTC.

CDR3 region: CSASSGTVSYNEQFF. The CDR3 bases are TGCAGTGCTTCGAGCGGGACCGTCTCCTACAATGAGCAGTTCTTC. V is TRBV20-1 and J is TRBJ2-1, with 7 positions matching TRBD2. CDR1 and CDR2 (germline): DFQATT, SNEGSKA (reference sequence). The J segment lost 0 bases and the V segment lost 5 bases, leaving 7 bases of the junction unmatched. The CDR3 runs 15 residues.

V usage is TRBV5-5 and J usage is TRBJ2-3; D remains unclear. The CDR3 runs 13 residues. CDR1 SGHKS and CDR2 YYEKEE come from the germline V gene (reference sequence). V was trimmed by 5 bases and J by 6 bases, leaving 13 bases between them. The DNA of the CDR3 is TGTGCCAGCAGTAGCCGGTTCCGGGATACGCAGTATTTT. This sequence encodes CASSSRFRDTQYF. The full variable domain, with the rest looked up from reference TRBV5-5 and TRBJ2-3, is DAGVTQSPTHLIKTRGQQVTLRCSPISGHKSVSWYQQVLGQGPQFIFQYYEKEERGRGNFPDRFSARQFPNYSSELNVNALLLGDSALYLCASSSRFRDTQYFGPGTRLTVL.

There are a few counts of this clonotype. The rearrangement joins TRBV5-1 to TRBJ1-2, with 7 bases matching TRBD1. Germline trimming cut 0 bases from V and 7 bases from J; bases unmatched to any gene: 6. The CDR3 is made up of 14 amino acids. The germline CDR1 and CDR2 sequences are SGHRS and YFSETQ. CDR3 DNA: TGCGCCAGCAGCTTGGACCCCGGGACAGCTGGCTACACCTTC. Protein: CASSLDPGTAGYTF.

The chain uses TRBV9 and TRBJ2-1, with 8 bases identical to TRBD1. Trimming at V came to 0 bases and at J to 3 bases, leaving 2 bases not matched to a gene. Germline CDR1 SGDLS, CDR2 YYNGEE. The CDR3 length is 15 residues. The CDR3 DNA reads TGTGCCAGCAGCGTAGGACAGGGGATCTACAATGAGCAGTTCTTC. Translating gives CASSVGQGIYNEQFF.

This clonotype showed up many times. V is TRBV12-3 or TRBV12-4 and J is TRBJ2-5; D is undetermined. V lost 7 bases and J 1 base, leaving 16 bases between the germline ends. CDR3 length: 15 amino acids. The CDR3 loop is CASTLGHSLQETQYF. The CDR3 DNA follows: TGTGCCAGCACCTTAGGCCACAGTCTCCAAGAGACCCAGTACTTC.

V usage is TRBV12-3 or TRBV12-4 and J usage is TRBJ1-2; perhaps TRBD1 as D (5 bases). With 6 bases removed from V and 8 bases from J, the gap between germline ends came to 16 bases. There are 13 residues in the CDR3. This CDR3 reads CASSSPTEGGYTF. DNA for the CDR3: TGTGCCAGCAGCTCACCCACGGAGGGGGGCTACACCTTC.

This clonotype was observed a single time. The junction and the germline gene differ at one end; a read error may be behind it. The chain has TRBV9 and TRBJ2-1, with D possibly being TRBD1 (5 bases). Germline V CDR1 and CDR2: SGDLS, YYNGEE. This CDR3 contains 18 residues. The CDR3 protein is CAGSVRLGDRSSYNEQFF. The DNA for the CDR3 is TGTGCCGGCAGCGTACGTTTGGGTGACAGAAGCTCCTACAATGAGCAGTTCTTC.

J is TRBJ2-6 and V is TRBV5-1; 8 bases map to TRBD1. The V segment lost 4 bases and the J segment 4 bases; nucleotides outside the gene matches: 10. The CDR3 contains 17 residues. Germline V gene lookup returns CDR1 SGHRS and CDR2 YFSETQ. The CDR3 DNA reads TGCGCCAGCAGCGTACAAGACAGGGGTGACGGGGCCAACGTCCTGACTTTC. It is translated as CASSVQDRGDGANVLTF.

The chain combines TRBV6-5 with TRBJ2-5; tentatively, D is TRBD1 or TRBD2 (6 bases each). The CDR3 loop spans 15 amino acids. V lost 0 bases and J 5 bases, leaving 13 bases between the germline ends. Looked up from germline, CDR1 is MNHEY and CDR2 is SVGAGI. The CDR3 DNA reads as TGTGCCAGCAGTTACTCACCGGGGGCAGGGGAGACCCAGTACTTC. Its protein product is CASSYSPGAGETQYF.

This clonotype was detected ten times or more. This rearrangement joins TRBV7-2 to TRBJ2-1; D is uncertain. V shed 0 bases and J shed 9 bases, with 9 bases lying between them. Germline V gene data show CDR1 as SGHTA and CDR2 as FQGNSA. This CDR3 is built from 13 residues. CDR3 DNA sequence: TGTGCCAGCAGCTTAGCCGAAAGGAGTGAGCAGTTCTTC. This translates into CASSLAERSEQFF.

This clonotype was observed a single time. This clone may be a read error of a much larger clone one base away. This chain connects TRBV12-3 or TRBV12-4 to TRBJ2-3; 7 bases agree with TRBD1. The CDR3 covers 13 residues. CDR3: CAGRATGIDTQYF. The CDR3 bases are TGTGCCGGCAGAGCGACAGGGATAGATACGCAGTATTTT.

A few counts support this clonotype. This rearrangement joins TRBV5-1 to TRBJ1-1; D is possibly TRBD1 (5 bases). V was shortened by 1 base and J by 2 bases, with 12 bases between the two germline ends. This CDR3 contains 15 residues. Germline V gives CDR1 SGHRS, CDR2 YFSETQ. The CDR3 here is CASSLQGRANTEAFF. For the CDR3, the DNA is TGCGCCAGCAGCTTGCAGGGCAGGGCAAACACTGAAGCTTTCTTT.

The chain recombines TRBV7-2 with TRBJ2-5; D possibly corresponds to TRBD2 (7 bases). CDR3 length equals 15 residues. CDR1 and CDR2 from the germline V gene are SGHTA and FQGNSA. Trimming pared 4 bases from V and 11 bases from J, leaving 23 bases between. The CDR3 reads CASSSQGGGHNEQYF. In nucleotides, the CDR3 is TGTGCCAGCAGCTCCCAAGGGGGGGGACACAATGAGCAGTACTTC.

In nucleotides, the CDR3 is TGTGCCAGCAGCTTGGCGAGACTCCCAGGGTCGGATGAGCAGTTCTTC. Amino acid sequence: CASSLARLPGSDEQFF. J is TRBJ2-1 and V is TRBV5-6, with D perhaps matching TRBD1 (5 bases). CDR1 and CDR2 from the germline V gene are SGHDT and YYEEEE. The CDR3 has 16 residues. The V end lost 0 bases, the J end lost 8 bases, and 18 bases lay between the germline ends.

V is TRBV7-8 and J is TRBJ2-3; 9 nucleotides align to TRBD2. Per the germline V gene, CDR1 is SGHVS and CDR2 is FQNEAQ. This CDR3 comprises 16 residues. Trimming removed 5 bases from V and 3 bases from J; junction bases left unmatched: 9. The CDR3 bases are TGTGCCAGCAGCCCTCCGTTCAGCGGGGGGACAGATACGCAGTATTTT. It codes for CASSPPFSGGTDTQYF. Full variable domain (missing parts from reference TRBV7-8 and TRBJ2-3): GAGVSQSPRYKVAKRGQDVALRCDPISGHVSLFWYQQALGQGPEFLTYFQNEAQLDKSGLPSDRFFAERPEGSVSTLKIQRTQQEDSAVYLCASSPPFSGGTDTQYFGPGTRLTVL.

This clonotype was counted at least ten times. CDR3 protein: CAISDRPGGDEKLFF. The CDR3 DNA follows: TGTGCCATCAGTGATCGCCCAGGGGGAGATGAAAAACTGTTTTTT. J is TRBJ1-4 and V is TRBV10-3; the match to TRBD1 covers 7 bases. CDR1 and CDR2 (germline): ENHRY, SYGVKD. The CDR3 totals 15 residues. The junction had 7 bases not matched to a gene; V was cut back by 3 bases and J by 6 bases.

The CDR3 spells CASSWGPQNTGELFF. The CDR3 DNA reads TGTGCCAGCAGCTGGGGCCCCCAGAACACCGGGGAGCTGTTTTTT. This chain uses TRBV5-6 with TRBJ2-2; perhaps TRBD1 as D (5 bases). The CDR3 sequence is 15 residues long. Trimming pared 3 bases from V and 1 base from J, leaving 10 bases between. Germline CDR1 and CDR2: SGHDT and YYEEEE.

The V call is TRBV4-3, the J call TRBJ1-5; a possible D gene is TRBD1 (5 bases). V lost 4 bases and J 6 bases, leaving 19 bases between the germline ends. This CDR3 is 16 amino acids long. The germline V gene encodes CDR1 LGHNA and CDR2 YSLEER. In nucleotides, the CDR3 is TGCGCCAGCAGCCCACGGGTTTGGATGGGGCTTCAGCCCCAGCATTTT. It specifies CASSPRVWMGLQPQHF.

The V call is TRBV29-1, the J call TRBJ2-5; 12 bases agree with TRBD2. V lost 6 bases, J lost 11 bases, and 16 bases stayed unmatched. The CDR3 runs 15 residues. Germline CDR1 is SQVTM and CDR2 is ANQGSEA. CDR3 residues: CSVGETSGGGYEQYF. CDR3 nucleotide sequence: TGCAGCGTGGGGGAGACTAGCGGGGGTGGATATGAGCAGTACTTC.